The clone carrying this T cell receptor (beta chain) was detected only a few times. What it binds is unknown. CD45RO/CCR7/CD25/CD127/CD95/CD27 staining was used to isolate CD4+ naive, central memory, regulatory and stem cell-like memory cells by sorting. The whole isolated RNA underwent reverse transcription, so sequencing captured expressed TCRB transcripts. Clones were read by immunoSEQ multiplex PCR, and TCRdb kept only the in-frame ones, dropping some. This table holds some 120,000 clones, about 18% found once. This sample stems from a study of beta chain features in type 1 diabetes. Study-level points and caveats: Moderate but significant shortening of TCRB CDR3s was recorded in all four CD4+ subsets from Type 1 diabetes patients. Shorter templates might be favored by PCR, and equally so in patients and in controls. VDJ junctions in type 1 diabetes patients carried more deletions and fewer insertions. Relative to healthy donors, patients appeared to have naive, central memory and Treg TCRB repertoires that were more similar.

Sequencing used central memory CD4+ T cells from blood. This sequence originates from a young man with type 1 diabetes.

The CDR3 sequence is CASSSPVWLAGNEQFF. The CDR3 bases are TGTGCCAGCAGCTCTCCCGTTTGGCTAGCGGGGAATGAGCAGTTCTTC. The chain carries TRBV11-2 and TRBJ2-1; 9 nucleotides agree with TRBD2. J gave up 7 bases and V 4 bases, and 11 bases lay outside the gene matches. The CDR3 consists of 16 residues. Germline assignment: CDR1 SGHAT and CDR2 FQNNGV.